This TCR beta chain comes out of a study of cytomegalovirus exposure and HLA in healthy donors. Primers included in the PCR were 60 Vbeta and 13 Jbeta primers. Sequencing used immunoSEQ multiplex PCR; TCRdb keeps in-frame clones, though not all of them. Found here are over 150,000 clones, more than 80% of them singletons; the top ten hold approximately 7%. This clone has only one observation. The CDR3 consists of 16 residues. CDR1 is LGHNA and CDR2 is YSLEER in the germline V gene. Trimming took off 4 bases at V and 0 bases at J, with 14 bases between the two ends. This chain uses TRBV4-3 with TRBJ2-3, with a weak D call TRBD1 (6 bases). The sample taken for sequencing was PBMCs. This sequence was found in a woman in her thirties in good health and CMV-seropositive. CDR3 in DNA: TGCGCCAGCAGCCGAGCCCAGGGGACCAGCACAGATACGCAGTATTTT. This translates into CASSRAQGTSTDTQYF.